These 18 T cell receptor beta chains share one sample of origin, sequenced in a study of T cells in Graves' hyperthyroidism and ophthalmopathy. Template material for amplifying TCR beta CDR3 regions consisted of RNA transcripts. Carried out on the TCR CDR3, a first-round RT-PCR used the HTBI primer set. TCRdb recomputed calls from the multiplex PCR reads with MiXCR, one row per CDR3 protein. The table records hundreds of thousands of distinct CDR3 sequences, roughly a third of them present only once. The specimen sequenced was blood. Receptors originate from a middle-aged woman with Graves' hyperthyroidism.

This clonotype was seen only a few times. The chain combines TRBV6-2 or TRBV6-3 with TRBJ2-7, with D perhaps TRBD1 or TRBD2 (6 bases each). CDR3 length: 15 residues. Per germline, CDR1 MNHEY and CDR2 SVGEGT. V was clipped by 0 bases and J by 7 bases, with 16 bases between them. This CDR3 reads CASSYSFLGGGEQYF. CDR3 nucleotides: TGTGCCAGCAGTTACTCATTCCTCGGGGGCGGGGAGCAGTACTTC.

This clonotype turned up a few times. This chain connects TRBV11-2 to TRBJ2-7, with TRBD1 matching over 7 bases. This CDR3 spans 15 amino acids. With 3 bases clipped from V and 3 bases from J, the junction kept 8 bases outside the gene matches. Germline values: CDR1 SGHAT, CDR2 FQNNGV. The CDR3 loop is CASSFEGTAVYEQYF. CDR3 bases: TGTGCCAGCAGCTTTGAAGGGACAGCAGTCTACGAGCAGTACTTC.

This clonotype has just a few counts. V usage is TRBV14 and J usage is TRBJ1-1, with a tentative D call TRBD1 (6 bases). CDR3 length: 15 amino acids. The germline CDR1 and CDR2 sequences are SGHDN and FVKESK. Trimming pared 1 base from V and 4 bases from J, leaving 13 bases between. The CDR3 is CASSQATTGTTEAFF. The CDR3 DNA sequence: TGTGCCAGCAGCCAAGCTACTACAGGGACCACTGAAGCTTTCTTT. Full variable domain (missing parts from reference TRBV14 and TRBJ1-1): EAGVTQFPSHSVIEKGQTVTLRCDPISGHDNLYWYRRVMGKEIKFLLHFVKESKQDESGMPNNRFLAERTGGTYSTLKVQPAELEDSGVYFCASSQATTGTTEAFFGQGTRLTVV.

Comments on this clonotype: This may stem from a read error, because a much larger clone lies one nucleotide away. The CDR3 DNA sequence: TGTGCCAGCAGCGTAGTTGCAAATTCACCCCTCCACTTT. Its translation: CASSVVANSPLHF. The V gene is TRBV9, the J gene TRBJ1-6; D gene ambiguous. Trimming pared 0 bases from V and 7 bases from J, leaving 5 bases between. The CDR3 loop spans 13 amino acids. Germline V lookup: CDR1 SGDLS, CDR2 YYNGEE. Combining the CDR3 with reference TRBV9 and TRBJ1-6 gives the whole variable domain DSGVTQTPKHLITATGQRVTLRCSPRSGDLSVYWYQQSLDQGLQFLIQYYNGEERAKGNILERFSAQQFPDLHSELNLSSLELGDSALYFCASSVVANSPLHFGNGTRLTVT.

This clonotype was detected a few times. The likely explanation is a read error, given a far larger clone one base away. Here the CDR3 reads CASGDNSPLHF. CDR3 DNA sequence: TGTGCCAGCGGTGATAATTCACCCCTCCACTTT. The J gene is TRBJ1-6, the V gene TRBV3-1; D is unclear. The CDR3 spans 11 residues. The ends were cut back, 8 bases at V and 5 bases at J, with 4 bases in the middle. Germline V lookup: CDR1 LGHDT, CDR2 YNNKEL (reference sequence).

The V and J genes are TRBV6-1 and TRBJ1-1; the D gene is possibly TRBD1 (6 bases). Germline CDR1 is MNHNS and CDR2 is SASEGT. V lost 6 bases and J 5 bases, leaving 10 bases between the germline ends. There are 12 residues in the CDR3. The CDR3 DNA reads TGTGCCAGCAGAACGGGGGCGACTGAAGCTTTCTTT. It codes for CASRTGATEAFF.

This clonotype was seen only once. V is TRBV6-6 and J is TRBJ1-6; perhaps TRBD1 as D (5 bases). V was clipped by 6 bases and J by 8 bases, with 17 bases between them. The CDR3 covers 15 residues. Germline-derived CDR1 and CDR2 are MNHNY and SVGAGI (reference sequence). This CDR3 reads CASSKSTAPDSPLHF. The CDR3, as DNA: TGTGCCAGCAGCAAATCGACAGCGCCCGATTCACCCCTCCACTTT.

In its sample, this clonotype was seen many times. This chain joins TRBV10-3 and TRBJ1-5, with 10 bases matching TRBD1. The germline V gene has CDR1 ENHRY and CDR2 SYGVKD. The trim removed 2 bases at V and 5 bases at J, leaving 6 bases unmatched. The CDR3 runs 16 residues. CDR3 sequence reads: CAISERGQGTDQPQHF. In nucleotides, the CDR3 is TGTGCCATCAGTGAGCGGGGACAGGGGACGGATCAGCCCCAGCATTTT.

With respect to this clonotype: This may be a read error: a much more frequent sequence differs by one nucleotide. The rearrangement uses TRBV12-3 or TRBV12-4 and TRBJ1-6; no clear D gene. The CDR3 contains 12 residues. The V end was cut by 4 bases, the J end by 11 bases, with 9 bases between. The CDR3 DNA follows: TGTGCCAGCAGTTCGGAGGGTCCACCCCTCCACTTT. Its translation is CASSSEGPPLHF.

This clonotype was seen ten or more times. V is TRBV9 and J is TRBJ2-5, with D perhaps assigned TRBD1 or TRBD2 (6 bases each). The CDR3 covers 13 residues. V shed 3 bases and J shed 4 bases, with 10 bases lying between them. Germline-derived CDR1 and CDR2 are SGDLS and YYNGEE. The CDR3 DNA follows: TGTGCCAGCAGCGAGACGGGGGCAGAGACCCAGTACTTC. Residues: CASSETGAETQYF. Filled out from reference TRBV9 and TRBJ2-5, the complete variable domain reads DSGVTQTPKHLITATGQRVTLRCSPRSGDLSVYWYQQSLDQGLQFLIQYYNGEERAKGNILERFSAQQFPDLHSELNLSSLELGDSALYFCASSETGAETQYFGPGTRLLVL.

The chain joins TRBV24-1 to TRBJ2-2; D not certain. Germline-derived CDR1 and CDR2 are KGHDR and SFDVKD. V lost 3 bases and J lost 4, with 11 bases in between. The CDR3 spans 15 residues. CDR3 coding DNA: TGTGCCACCAGTGATCTCTTGACTCCCACCGGGGAGCTGTTTTTT. Encoded protein: CATSDLLTPTGELFF.

This clonotype occurred a few times. The CDR3 reads CASSIMAFGDIFKDTEAFF. DNA for the CDR3: TGTGCCAGTAGTATTATGGCGTTTGGGGACATTTTTAAGGACACTGAAGCTTTCTTT. The chain carries TRBV19 and TRBJ1-1; tentative D call: TRBD1 (6 bases). This CDR3 comprises 19 residues. V dropped 3 bases and J dropped 3 bases, with 26 bases sitting between them. Germline V gene sequence: CDR1 LNHDA, CDR2 SQIVND (reference sequence).

Comments on this clonotype: One end of the junction fails to match germline, which may point to a read error. The genes are TRBV6-2 or TRBV6-3 and TRBJ1-6; D not resolved. Germline V gene data show CDR1 as MNHEY and CDR2 as SVGEGT. CDR3 length: 15 residues. CDR3 in DNA: TGTGCCGGCAGCGGCCGGGGAGGGCTCGGCTCACCCCTCCACTTT. Its translation: CAGSGRGGLGSPLHF.

Many counts were recorded for this clonotype. V is TRBV29-1 and J is TRBJ2-5; 7 bases are shared with TRBD2. The CDR3 runs to 12 residues. Germline V CDR1 and CDR2: SQVTM, ANQGSEA. V lost 7 bases to trimming and J lost 5 bases; unmatched junction nucleotides: 7. CDR3 bases: TGCAGCGCCTCACGGGAGGAGGAGACCCAGTACTTC. Its protein is CSASREEETQYF.

The chain uses TRBV10-3 and TRBJ1-2; D is unclear. The CDR3 consists of 12 residues. The V and J ends lost 6 bases and 0 bases respectively, with 5 bases between them. CDR1 is ENHRY, CDR2 SYGVKD, per germline. CDR3: CAISRTNYGYTF. The CDR3 DNA follows: TGTGCCATCAGCCGAACTAACTATGGCTACACCTTC.

V and J are TRBV6-6 and TRBJ1-3, with D hard to call. The germline CDR1 and CDR2 sequences are MNHNY and SVGAGI (reference sequence). The CDR3 loop spans 13 amino acids. Trimming left V 6 bases short and J 1 base short, with 7 bases between. DNA for the CDR3: TGTGCCAGCAGGCAACAGTCTGGAAACACCATATATTTT. The encoded protein is CASRQQSGNTIYF.

This clonotype was seen repeatedly, ten times or more. The rearrangement joins TRBV9 to TRBJ1-2, with 10 positions matching TRBD1. From germline, CDR1 is SGDLS and CDR2 YYNGEE. The CDR3 is 15 amino acids. V lost 8 bases and J lost 3; bases outside the gene matches: 10. The DNA for the CDR3 is TGTGCCAGTTGGGGAGGGGACAGGGGATACTATGGCTACACCTTC. Translation: CASWGGDRGYYGYTF.

On this clonotype: With a much larger clone just one base away, this may be a read error. The limits of the CDR3 on the DNA are not certain, so only TCRdb's listed CDR3 is given. The chain recombines TRBV9 with TRBJ2-7; TRBD1 is the table's D call and was not checked against the DNA. The germline CDR1 and CDR2 sequences are SGDLS and YYNGEE. Ends included, the CDR3 has 14 residues. CDR3 sequence reads: CASSVGQGAWEQHF.